This T cell receptor (beta chain) was captured by sequencing in a study of blood T cell repertoires in COVID-19. On the study more broadly: The United States, Italy and Spain were the sources of the acute and convalescent COVID-19 samples. Sample material is recorded as cDNA or gDNA derived from T cells, B-cell-depleted T cells, or PBMCs.

In the original workflow: Amplification of reference gene primers was used by the study to estimate nucleated cell counts. The assay was immunoSEQ multiplex PCR, and TCRdb's table has in-frame clones only and misses some. V and J calls and clone size are copied from that table; D and trimming were computed from the DNA. The sample records about 250,000 clones, 70% to 90% being singletons. V was pared by 2 bases and J by 5 bases, with 9 bases between. CDR3 length: 13 amino acids. From germline, CDR1 is SGHAT and CDR2 FQDESV (reference sequence). Sequenced: peripheral blood. The sequence came from a young man with active or convalescent COVID-19. The chain combines TRBV11-1 with TRBJ1-1; D is uncertain. DNA for the CDR3: TGTGCCAGCAGCTTACGACTCAAAACTGAAGCTTTCTTT. Its translation: CASSLRLKTEAFF. The entire variable domain, with the rest obtained from reference TRBV11-1 and TRBJ1-1, is as follows: EAEVAQSPRYKITEKSQAVAFWCDPISGHATLYWYRQILGQGPELLVQFQDESVVDDSQLPKDRFSAERLKGVDSTLKIQPAELGDSAMYLCASSLRLKTEAFFGQGTRLTVV.